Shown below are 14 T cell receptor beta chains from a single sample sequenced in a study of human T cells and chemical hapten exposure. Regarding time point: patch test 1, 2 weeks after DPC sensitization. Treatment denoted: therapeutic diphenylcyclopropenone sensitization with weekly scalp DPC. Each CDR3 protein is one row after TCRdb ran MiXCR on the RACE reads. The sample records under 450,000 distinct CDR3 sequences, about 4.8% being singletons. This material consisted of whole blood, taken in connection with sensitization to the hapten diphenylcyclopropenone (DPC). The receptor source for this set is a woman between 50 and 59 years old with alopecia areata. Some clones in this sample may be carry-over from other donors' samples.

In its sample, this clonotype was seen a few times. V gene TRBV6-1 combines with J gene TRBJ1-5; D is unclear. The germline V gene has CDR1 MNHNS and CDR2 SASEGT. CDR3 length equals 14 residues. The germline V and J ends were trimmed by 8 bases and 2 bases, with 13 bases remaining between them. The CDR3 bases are TGTGCCAGCGTCAGCCTAGGCGGCAATCAGCCCCAGCATTTT. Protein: CASVSLGGNQPQHF.

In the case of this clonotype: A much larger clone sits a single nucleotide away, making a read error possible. CDR3 amino acids: CSVAGQGAGDQFF. The DNA of the CDR3 is TGCAGCGTTGCGGGACAGGGGGCAGGGGATCAGTTCTTC. The chain uses TRBV29-1 and TRBJ2-1; 12 bases are a match to TRBD1. The CDR3 consists of 13 residues. J lost 13 bases, V lost 4 bases, and 8 bases had no gene match. Germline V gene sequence: CDR1 SQVTM, CDR2 ANQGSEA.

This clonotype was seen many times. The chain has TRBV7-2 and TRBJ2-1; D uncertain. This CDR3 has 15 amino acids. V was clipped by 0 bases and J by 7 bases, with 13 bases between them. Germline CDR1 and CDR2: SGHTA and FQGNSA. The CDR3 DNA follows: TGTGCCAGCAGCTTAGCGGGCCCGTCGTCTAATGAGCAGTTCTTC. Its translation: CASSLAGPSSNEQFF.

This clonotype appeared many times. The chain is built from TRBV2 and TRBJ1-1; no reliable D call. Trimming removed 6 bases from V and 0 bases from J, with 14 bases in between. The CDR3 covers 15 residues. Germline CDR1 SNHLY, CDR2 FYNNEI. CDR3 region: CASSKTLTVNTEAFF. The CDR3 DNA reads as TGTGCCAGCAGCAAAACCCTGACGGTGAACACTGAAGCTTTCTTT.

The CDR3 sequence: CASSTGWNTEAFF. The CDR3, as DNA: TGTGCCAGCAGTACGGGATGGAACACTGAAGCTTTCTTT. V gene TRBV6-5 combines with J gene TRBJ1-1, with no clear D. The CDR3 is 13 residues long. The V end lost 5 bases, the J end lost 1 base, and 8 bases lay between the germline ends. In germline, CDR1 is MNHEY, CDR2 SVGAGI.

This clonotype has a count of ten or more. For the CDR3, the DNA is TGTGCCAGCAGCGTGGGGCCTCTAGCAAGAGACACCGGGGAGCTGTTTTTT. Protein product: CASSVGPLARDTGELFF. The rearrangement links TRBV9 to TRBJ2-2; D possibly matches TRBD1 or TRBD2 (5 bases each). The V and J ends lost 2 bases and 3 bases respectively, with 17 bases between them. Looked up from germline, CDR1 is SGDLS and CDR2 is YYNGEE. The CDR3 totals 17 residues.

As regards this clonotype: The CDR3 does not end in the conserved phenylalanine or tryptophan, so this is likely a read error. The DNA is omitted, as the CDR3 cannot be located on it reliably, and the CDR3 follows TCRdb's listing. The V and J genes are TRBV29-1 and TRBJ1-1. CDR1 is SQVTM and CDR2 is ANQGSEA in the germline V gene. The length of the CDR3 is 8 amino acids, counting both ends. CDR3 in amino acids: CSVESEGY.

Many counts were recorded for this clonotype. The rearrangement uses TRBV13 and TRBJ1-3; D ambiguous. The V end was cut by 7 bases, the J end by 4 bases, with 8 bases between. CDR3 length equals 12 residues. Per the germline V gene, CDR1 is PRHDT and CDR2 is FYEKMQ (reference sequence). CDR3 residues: CASKLMGNTIYF. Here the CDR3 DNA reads TGTGCCAGCAAACTTATGGGAAACACCATATATTTT.

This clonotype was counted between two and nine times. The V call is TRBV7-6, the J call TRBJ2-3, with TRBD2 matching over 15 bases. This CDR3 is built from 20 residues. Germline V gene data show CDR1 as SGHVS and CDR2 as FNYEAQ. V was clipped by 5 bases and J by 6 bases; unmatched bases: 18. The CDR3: CASSRRRTSGGAGSADTQYF. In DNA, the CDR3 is TGTGCCAGCAGCCGACGAAGGACTAGCGGGGGGGCTGGGTCCGCGGATACGCAGTATTTT.

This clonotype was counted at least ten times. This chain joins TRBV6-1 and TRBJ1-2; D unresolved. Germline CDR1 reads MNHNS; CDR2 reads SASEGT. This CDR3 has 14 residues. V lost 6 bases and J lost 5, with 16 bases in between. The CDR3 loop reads CASSKHRTEYGYTF. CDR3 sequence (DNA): TGTGCCAGCAGCAAACACCGGACGGAGTATGGCTACACCTTC.

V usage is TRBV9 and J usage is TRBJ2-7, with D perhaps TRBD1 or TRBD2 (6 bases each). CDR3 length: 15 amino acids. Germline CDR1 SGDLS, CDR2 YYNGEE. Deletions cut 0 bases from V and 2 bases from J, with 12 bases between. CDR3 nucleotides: TGTGCCAGCAGCGTAGAGGGGGGACCGGCCTACGAGCAGTACTTC. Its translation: CASSVEGGPAYEQYF.

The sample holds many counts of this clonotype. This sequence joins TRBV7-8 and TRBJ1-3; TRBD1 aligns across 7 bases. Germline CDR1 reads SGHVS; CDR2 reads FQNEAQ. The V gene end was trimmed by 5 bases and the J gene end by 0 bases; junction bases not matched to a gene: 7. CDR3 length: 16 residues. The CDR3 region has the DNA TGTGCCAGCAGCCCTTACAGGGGAACCTCTGGAAACACCATATATTTT. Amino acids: CASSPYRGTSGNTIYF.

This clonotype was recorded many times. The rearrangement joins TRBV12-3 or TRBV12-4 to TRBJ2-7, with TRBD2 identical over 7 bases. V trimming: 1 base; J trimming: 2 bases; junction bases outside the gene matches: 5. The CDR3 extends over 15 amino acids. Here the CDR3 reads CASSLGGSTPYEQYF. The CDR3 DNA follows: TGTGCCAGCAGTTTAGGCGGGAGCACCCCCTACGAGCAGTACTTC.

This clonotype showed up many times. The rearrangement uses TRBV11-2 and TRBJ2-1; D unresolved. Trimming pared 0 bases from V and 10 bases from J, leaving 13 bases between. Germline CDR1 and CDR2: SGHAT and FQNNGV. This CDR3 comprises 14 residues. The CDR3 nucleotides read TGTGCCAGCAGCTTAGATCCCTCGCCGATGGAGCAGTTCTTC. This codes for CASSLDPSPMEQFF.